A selection of T cell receptor beta chains follows, all from one sample in a study of T cells in Graves' hyperthyroidism and ophthalmopathy. TCRdb reprocessed the multiplex PCR reads via MiXCR and lists one record per CDR3 protein. Of more than 650,000 distinct CDR3 sequences listed, around 13% were seen once; the top ten hold 10%. Sequenced sample: blood. These receptors all come from a woman in her late teens or twenties with Graves' hyperthyroidism. Both conserved end residues are part of each CDR3. The order of the fields is D gene, V gene, J gene, clone size, CDR3 protein, CDR3 DNA. D genes are given only for firm matches. Clone sizes are given selectively: once, few, many, or a class where the clone is expanded.

d_gene: TRBD1
v_gene: TRBV7-2
j_gene: TRBJ1-1
abundance: many
CDR3aa: CASSPTGWNTEAFF
CDR3nt: TGTGCCAGCAGCCCGACAGGGTGGAACACTGAAGCTTTCTTT

d_gene: TRBD1
v_gene: TRBV11-2
j_gene: TRBJ2-7
abundance: .
CDR3aa: CASSPNRQGPYEQYF
CDR3nt: TGTGCCAGCAGCCCTAACCGACAGGGCCCCTACGAGCAGTACTTC

d_gene: TRBD2
v_gene: TRBV6-1
j_gene: TRBJ2-1
abundance: many
CDR3aa: CASSLIASGSTPNEQFF
CDR3nt: TGTGCCAGCAGTCTGATTGCTAGCGGGAGCACCCCCAATGAGCAGTTCTTC

d_gene: .
v_gene: TRBV15
j_gene: TRBJ1-5
abundance: few
CDR3aa: CATSREWGGRYHSNQPQHF
CDR3nt: TGTGCCACCAGCAGAGAGTGGGGGGGGCGCTACCATAGTAATCAGCCCCAGCATTTT

d_gene: TRBD2
v_gene: TRBV20-1
j_gene: TRBJ2-3
abundance: .
CDR3aa: CSARGGIGTDTQYF
CDR3nt: TGCAGTGCCCGGGGGGGAATCGGCACAGATACGCAGTATTTT

d_gene: .
v_gene: TRBV4-1
j_gene: TRBJ2-1
abundance: .
CDR3aa: CASSHNSATELFNNEQFF
CDR3nt: TGCGCCAGCAGCCACAATTCTGCCACCGAACTTTTTAACAATGAGCAGTTCTTC

d_gene: TRBD1
v_gene: TRBV11-2
j_gene: TRBJ1-1
abundance: many
CDR3aa: CASSFRISRQGSTEAFF
CDR3nt: TGTGCCAGCAGCTTTAGAATTTCGAGACAGGGGAGCACTGAAGCTTTCTTT

d_gene: TRBD2
v_gene: TRBV9
j_gene: TRBJ2-3
abundance: once
CDR3aa: CASSVSGASTDTQYF
CDR3nt: TGTGCCAGCAGCGTTAGCGGGGCCAGCACAGATACGCAGTATTTT

d_gene: TRBD2
v_gene: TRBV7-9
j_gene: TRBJ2-1
abundance: many
CDR3aa: CASSLGASGAWGEQFF
CDR3nt: TGTGCCAGCAGCTTAGGGGCTAGCGGGGCCTGGGGTGAGCAGTTCTTC

d_gene: TRBD2
v_gene: TRBV27
j_gene: TRBJ2-1
abundance: many
CDR3aa: CASSFGTSGRVSYNEQFF
CDR3nt: TGTGCCAGCAGTTTCGGGACTAGCGGGAGGGTGTCCTACAATGAGCAGTTCTTC

d_gene: TRBD1
v_gene: TRBV14
j_gene: TRBJ1-5
abundance: .
CDR3aa: CASSLLTGQGVSNQPQHF
CDR3nt: TGTGCCAGCAGCCTTCTAACCGGACAGGGGGTCAGCAATCAGCCCCAGCATTTT

d_gene: .
v_gene: TRBV6-4
j_gene: TRBJ2-5
abundance: .
CDR3aa: CASSGGSLKTRETQYF
CDR3nt: TGTGCCAGCAGCGGAGGGAGTCTTAAAACTAGGGAGACCCAGTACTTC

d_gene: .
v_gene: TRBV7-2
j_gene: TRBJ2-4
abundance: many
CDR3aa: CASSFELGKNIQYF
CDR3nt: TGTGCCAGCAGCTTTGAACTAGGGAAAAACATTCAGTACTTC

d_gene: .
v_gene: TRBV12-3/TRBV12-4
j_gene: TRBJ1-2
abundance: many
CDR3aa: CASSPTNYGYTF
CDR3nt: TGTGCCAGCAGCCCGACCAACTATGGCTACACCTTC

d_gene: .
v_gene: TRBV9
j_gene: TRBJ1-1
abundance: many
CDR3aa: CASRRDDTEAFF
CDR3nt: TGTGCCAGCAGGCGAGATGACACTGAAGCTTTCTTT

d_gene: TRBD1
v_gene: TRBV7-9
j_gene: TRBJ1-2
abundance: .
CDR3aa: CASSLAGTGPHYGYTF
CDR3nt: TGTGCCAGCAGCTTAGCTGGGACAGGGCCCCACTATGGCTACACCTTC

d_gene: .
v_gene: TRBV11-2
j_gene: TRBJ2-3
abundance: many
CDR3aa: CASTKTQGTQYF
CDR3nt: TGTGCCAGCACCAAGACACAGGGCACGCAGTATTTT

d_gene: TRBD1
v_gene: TRBV27
j_gene: TRBJ2-1
abundance: few
CDR3aa: CASSMFTGGTNNEQFF
CDR3nt: TGTGCCAGCAGTATGTTTACAGGGGGAACGAACAATGAGCAGTTCTTC

d_gene: TRBD1
v_gene: TRBV5-5
j_gene: TRBJ1-3
abundance: many
CDR3aa: CASSFGQGGNTIYF
CDR3nt: TGTGCCAGCAGCTTCGGACAGGGGGGAAACACCATATATTTT

d_gene: .
v_gene: TRBV19
j_gene: TRBJ1-1
abundance: once
CDR3aa: CASSIARTAEAFF
CDR3nt: TGTGCCAGTAGTATAGCTCGGACGGCTGAAGCTTTCTTT

d_gene: .
v_gene: TRBV5-1
j_gene: TRBJ1-1
abundance: few
CDR3aa: CASSFETNTEAFF
CDR3nt: TGCGCCAGCAGCTTCGAAACGAACACTGAAGCTTTCTTT

d_gene: .
v_gene: TRBV28
j_gene: TRBJ1-1
abundance: many
CDR3aa: CASRETGLTRNTEAFF
CDR3nt: TGTGCCAGCAGGGAGACGGGTTTAACGAGGAACACTGAAGCTTTCTTT

d_gene: TRBD1
v_gene: TRBV3-1
j_gene: TRBJ1-1
abundance: many
CDR3aa: CASSPNVVGTANTEAFF
CDR3nt: TGTGCCAGCAGCCCCAACGTTGTGGGGACAGCCAACACTGAAGCTTTCTTT

d_gene: TRBD2
v_gene: TRBV20-1
j_gene: TRBJ2-5
abundance: many
CDR3aa: CSAIHYGTSEQETQYF
CDR3nt: TGCAGTGCTATACATTACGGGACTAGCGAACAAGAGACCCAGTACTTC

d_gene: TRBD2
v_gene: TRBV6-1
j_gene: TRBJ2-5
abundance: .
CDR3aa: CASAAPGLAGKTQYF
CDR3nt: TGTGCCAGCGCGGCCCCCGGACTAGCTGGGAAGACCCAGTACTTC

d_gene: TRBD2
v_gene: TRBV6-5
j_gene: TRBJ2-7
abundance: .
CDR3aa: CASSYRRASGGGSYEQYF
CDR3nt: TGTGCCAGCAGTTACCGGCGGGCTTCGGGAGGAGGATCCTACGAGCAGTACTTC

d_gene: TRBD1
v_gene: TRBV7-2
j_gene: TRBJ2-3
abundance: many
CDR3aa: CASSFPQGVGDTQYF
CDR3nt: TGTGCCAGCAGCTTCCCCCAGGGGGTTGGAGATACGCAGTATTTT

d_gene: .
v_gene: TRBV20-1
j_gene: TRBJ1-4
abundance: few
CDR3aa: CSAAPDLGEKLFF
CDR3nt: TGCAGTGCTGCGCCGGACCTAGGGGAAAAACTGTTTTTT

d_gene: .
v_gene: TRBV7-3
j_gene: TRBJ2-1
abundance: few
CDR3aa: CASSQSLTSEQFF
CDR3nt: TGTGCCAGCAGCCAAAGCCTTACTAGCGAGCAGTTCTTC

d_gene: TRBD1
v_gene: TRBV18
j_gene: TRBJ1-1
abundance: many
CDR3aa: CASQDRVVTEAFF
CDR3nt: TGTGCCAGCCAAGACAGGGTCGTAACTGAAGCTTTCTTT

d_gene: TRBD2
v_gene: TRBV12-3/TRBV12-4
j_gene: TRBJ2-1
abundance: many
CDR3aa: CASSYGRGNEQFF
CDR3nt: TGTGCCAGCAGTTACGGGAGGGGAAATGAGCAGTTCTTC

d_gene: TRBD1
v_gene: TRBV6-1
j_gene: TRBJ1-5
abundance: few
CDR3aa: CASRTGQGARGGNQPQHF
CDR3nt: TGTGCCAGCAGAACGGGACAGGGGGCGAGAGGCGGTAATCAGCCCCAGCATTTT

d_gene: .
v_gene: TRBV7-2
j_gene: TRBJ1-4
abundance: .
CDR3aa: CASRNRAGLGATNEKLFF
CDR3nt: TGTGCCAGCCGAAACCGAGCCGGACTCGGGGCAACTAATGAAAAACTGTTTTTT

d_gene: TRBD1
v_gene: TRBV5-8
j_gene: TRBJ1-1
abundance: few
CDR3aa: CASSADRRFYSDSNTEAFF
CDR3nt: TGTGCCAGCAGCGCGGACAGGCGGTTCTACAGCGACTCGAACACTGAAGCTTTCTTT

d_gene: TRBD1
v_gene: TRBV19
j_gene: TRBJ2-7
abundance: .
CDR3aa: CASSIKQGSSYEQYF
CDR3nt: TGTGCCAGTAGTATCAAACAGGGGTCCTCCTACGAGCAGTACTTC

d_gene: .
v_gene: TRBV5-1
j_gene: TRBJ2-7
abundance: many
CDR3aa: CASSSDLPYEQYF
CDR3nt: TGCGCCAGCAGCTCAGATCTTCCCTACGAGCAGTACTTC

d_gene: .
v_gene: TRBV7-9
j_gene: TRBJ2-7
abundance: many
CDR3aa: CASSSTGTLYEQYF
CDR3nt: TGTGCCAGCAGCTCAACCGGGACCCTCTACGAGCAGTACTTC

d_gene: TRBD2
v_gene: TRBV20-1
j_gene: TRBJ2-1
abundance: many
CDR3aa: CSARTSGRRGEQFF
CDR3nt: TGCAGTGCACGGACTAGCGGGAGACGGGGTGAGCAGTTCTTC

d_gene: TRBD2
v_gene: TRBV6-2/TRBV6-3
j_gene: TRBJ2-1
abundance: .
CDR3aa: CASSPPRLAGTYEQFF
CDR3nt: TGTGCCAGCAGTCCCCCGAGACTAGCGGGAACCTATGAGCAGTTCTTC